The clone carrying this T cell receptor beta chain was seen ten or more times. What it recognizes is unknown. The sample belongs to a study of Graves' ophthalmopathy and Graves' hyperthyroidism. From RNA, the CDR3 regions of TCR beta chains were amplified and sequenced. First-round RT-PCR employed HTBI primers, with a second-round multiplex PCR after it. TCRdb reprocessed the multiplex PCR reads with MiXCR, giving one entry per CDR3 protein. The data contain roughly 700,000 distinct CDR3 sequences, around 40% of them singletons. V dropped 6 bases and J dropped 8 bases, with 13 bases sitting between them. In germline, CDR1 is LNHDA, CDR2 SQIVND (reference sequence). The CDR3 contains 13 residues. Overall study results and limits: An approximately 82% specificity and 85% to 90% sensitivity were achieved by a 13-signature model that separated ophthalmopathy from stable hyperthyroidism.

The chain uses TRBV19 and TRBJ1-4; D ambiguous. Sequenced material: peripheral blood. The clonotype originates from an adult man with Graves' ophthalmopathy. CDR3 in amino acids: CASSSEMREKLFF. For the CDR3, the DNA is TGTGCCAGTAGCTCCGAAATGAGGGAAAAACTGTTTTTT.